This TCR beta chain emerged from a study of T cells in Graves' hyperthyroidism and ophthalmopathy. Study-wide results and caveats: Separation of ophthalmopathy from stable hyperthyroidism was achieved by a 13 V-J model.

The V gene lost 1 base and the J gene lost 5 bases, with 15 bases spanning the gap. CDR3 length equals 15 residues. CDR1 and CDR2 (germline): LNHDA, SQIVND (reference sequence). This clonotype was picked up a small number of times. Its antigen remains unknown. It was over 9.5 ml of fresh peripheral blood that supplied the PBMCs. RNA transcripts yielded amplified TCR beta CDR3 regions. The HTBI set primed first-round TCR CDR3 RT-PCR. TCRdb analysed the multiplex PCR reads with MiXCR anew, one entry per CDR3 protein. Here the sample spans 600,000 to 900,000 distinct CDR3 sequences, roughly 15% being singletons.

The sequenced sample was blood. The source of this sequence is a man between 18 and 35 years old with Graves' hyperthyroidism. This chain links TRBV19 with TRBJ2-7; D perhaps matches TRBD2 (6 bases). In DNA form, the CDR3 reads TGTGCCAGTAGTATAGCGGAGGGCAGGGCGGACGAGCAGTACTTC. Protein product: CASSIAEGRADEQYF. Full variable domain (outside the CDR3, taken from reference TRBV19 and TRBJ2-7): DGGITQSPKYLFRKEGQNVTLSCEQNLNHDAMYWYRQDPGQGLRLIYYSQIVNDFQKGDIAEGYSVSREKKESFPLTVTSAQKNPTAFYLCASSIAEGRADEQYFGPGTRLTVT.